The 8 T cell receptor beta chains given below trace back to one sample, sequenced in a study of beta chain features in type 1 diabetes. Sequenced material consisted of expressed TCRB transcripts (all of the isolated RNA was reverse transcribed). The table came from immunoSEQ multiplex PCR; TCRdb's copy has only in-frame clones and leaves some out. Of under 400,000 clones listed, over 10% are singletons. The sequenced sample was naive CD4+ T cells from blood. The receptor source for this set is a man aged 18 to 29 in good health.

This chain joins TRBV7-9 and TRBJ1-5; TRBD1 matches at 11 bases. With 5 bases clipped from V and 6 bases from J, the junction kept 6 bases outside the gene matches. The germline gives CDR1 SEHNR, CDR2 FQNEAQ (reference sequence). The CDR3 has 15 amino acids. The CDR3 bases are TGTGCCAGCAGCCCCGGACAGGGGGCCGGTCAGCCCCAGCATTTT. Protein sequence: CASSPGQGAGQPQHF.

This clone was detected a few times. The V and J genes are TRBV29-1 and TRBJ2-7, with D tentatively TRBD1 (5 bases). Trimming pared 5 bases from V and 1 base from J, leaving 15 bases between. Germline CDR1 is SQVTM and CDR2 is ANQGSEA. This CDR3 region has 14 residues. This chain's CDR3 is CSVFLYDSSYEQYF. In DNA form, the CDR3 reads TGCAGCGTTTTTTTGTACGACAGTTCCTACGAGCAGTACTTC.

As concerns this clone: Other nucleotide sequences in the sample specify the same CDR3. The chain links TRBV7-3 to TRBJ1-1; possibly TRBD1 for D (6 bases). The CDR3 runs to 14 residues. Germline V gives CDR1 SGHTA, CDR2 FQGTGA. The germline V and J ends were trimmed by 3 bases and 0 bases, with 8 bases remaining between them. The CDR3 region is CASSLSGVNTEAFF. DNA of the CDR3: TGTGCCAGCAGCTTGTCAGGGGTGAACACTGAAGCTTTCTTT.

The rearrangement joins TRBV18 to TRBJ1-1; D call uncertain. From germline, CDR1 is KGHSH and CDR2 LQKENI. The CDR3 totals 14 residues. Trimming took off 7 bases at V and 1 base at J, with 13 bases between the two ends. The CDR3 DNA reads as TGTGCCAGCTTGAGGGCGGAGCGGAACACTGAAGCTTTCTTT. It is translated as CASLRAERNTEAFF.

The chain carries TRBV4-2 and TRBJ2-4; 8 bases agree with TRBD1. The CDR3 sequence is 14 residues long. In germline, CDR1 is LGHNA, CDR2 YNFKEQ. Trimming removed 3 bases from V and 8 bases from J; junction bases left unmatched: 6. The CDR3 protein is CASSQALTGDIQYF. The CDR3 region has the DNA TGTGCCAGCAGCCAGGCCCTGACAGGGGACATTCAGTACTTC.

This clone was counted only a few times. The J gene is TRBJ2-5, the V gene TRBV5-1; 9 bases line up with TRBD1. The CDR3 sequence is 13 residues long. The trim removed 4 bases at V and 4 bases at J, leaving 2 bases unmatched. Germline V gives CDR1 SGHRS, CDR2 YFSETQ. The CDR3 reads CASSRGQGETQYF. The CDR3 region has the DNA TGCGCCAGCAGCAGGGGACAGGGAGAGACCCAGTACTTC.

This chain connects TRBV28 to TRBJ1-1; no firm D call. The CDR3 loop spans 12 amino acids. The germline V gene has CDR1 MDHEN and CDR2 SYDVKM. V was trimmed by 8 bases and J by 4 bases, leaving 11 bases between them. The CDR3 protein is CASFYPGTEAFF. CDR3 DNA sequence: TGTGCCAGCTTTTACCCCGGCACTGAAGCTTTCTTT.

V gene TRBV18 combines with J gene TRBJ2-4; D is perhaps TRBD1 (7 bases). The V and J ends lost 0 bases and 7 bases respectively, with 16 bases between them. This CDR3 comprises 16 residues. Per the germline V gene, CDR1 is KGHSH and CDR2 is LQKENI. DNA for the CDR3: TGTGCCAGCTCACCACCGAGGAGAGGAGGGGGCAACATTCAGTACTTC. Protein: CASSPPRRGGGNIQYF. Based on the CDR3 plus reference TRBV18 and TRBJ2-4, the full variable domain is NAGVMQNPRHLVRRRGQEARLRCSPMKGHSHVYWYRQLPEEGLKFMVYLQKENIIDESGMPKERFSAEFPKEGPSILRIQQVVRGDSAAYFCASSPPRRGGGNIQYFGAGTRLSVL.